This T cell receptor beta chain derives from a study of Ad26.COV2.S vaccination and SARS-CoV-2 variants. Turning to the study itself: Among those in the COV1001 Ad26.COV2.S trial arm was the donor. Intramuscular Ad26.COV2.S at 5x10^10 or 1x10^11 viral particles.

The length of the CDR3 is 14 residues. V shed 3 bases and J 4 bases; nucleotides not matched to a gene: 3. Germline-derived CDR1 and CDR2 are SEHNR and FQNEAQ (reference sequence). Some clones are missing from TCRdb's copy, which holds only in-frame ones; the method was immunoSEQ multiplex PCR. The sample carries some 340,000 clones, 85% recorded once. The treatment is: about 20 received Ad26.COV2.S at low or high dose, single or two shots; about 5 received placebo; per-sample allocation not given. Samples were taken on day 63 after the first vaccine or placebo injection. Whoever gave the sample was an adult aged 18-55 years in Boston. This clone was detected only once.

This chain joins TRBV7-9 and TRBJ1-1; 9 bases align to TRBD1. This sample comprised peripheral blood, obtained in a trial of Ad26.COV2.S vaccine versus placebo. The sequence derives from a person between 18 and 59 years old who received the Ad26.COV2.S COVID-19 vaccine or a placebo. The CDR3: CASSFGQGITEAFF. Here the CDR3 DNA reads TGTGCCAGCAGCTTCGGACAGGGGATCACTGAAGCTTTCTTT.